The source of this T cell receptor beta chain is a study of T cell repertoires in cytomegalovirus infection (dated by TCRdb to about 2019). For context, the study as a whole: The HLA type of each donor mattered for the analysis, because public TCR beta signatures pointed to carriage of CMV infection along with the matching HLA type. Results the study describes overall, beyond this receptor: In the ex vivo response, HLA-C-restricted CMV-specific TCR beta clonotypes were dominant, and in two of eight donors the single most frequent clonotype came from this HLA-C-restricted group. Cumulative frequency of public TCR beta family members discriminated carriers of CMV infection plus the relevant HLA type in this cohort and an independent approximately 400-donor cohort.

The sample was run on an Illumina HiSeq 1500. TCRdb reworked the public reads: Q25 trimming with fastp, MiXCR clone assembly, productive beta chains retained. Rows are unified per CDR3 protein, each entry keeping the most common DNA and genes. This sample has 250,000 or so distinct CDR3 sequences in its table, and around 15% of those were observed once. The ten largest clones represent around 47% of the sample. This clonotype was seen ten or more times. No antigen is known for it. No clone much larger than this one lies a single base away; base qualities are absent. Reading from cysteine to phenylalanine, the CDR3 counts 14 amino acids. Only CDR3 DNA is held: 42 bases, read in frame from base 1. V and J lose 5 bases and 10 bases, and a span of 18 bases separates them.

The sequenced sample consisted of CD8+ T cells from PBMCs. The TCR comes from a human donor in good health (CMV status not recorded). Some clones in this sample may be carry-over from other donors' samples. This chain is built from TRBV12-3 or TRBV12-4 and TRBJ2-1, and possibly TRBD1, on 6 matching bases. CDR3 reads: CASSSTHRVWEQFF. The DNA reads TGTGCCAGCAGTAGCACCCACAGGGTCTGGGAGCAGTTCTTC.